The rows below give T cell receptor beta chains drawn from one sample of a study of beta chain features in type 1 diabetes. Repertoires were generated with immunoSEQ multiplex PCR, while TCRdb's copy carries only in-frame clones and drops some. The data contain around 180,000 clones, roughly 8% of them singletons. Sequencing input: central memory CD4+ T cells from blood. Source of these receptors: a man between 18 and 35 years old with type 1 diabetes. CDR3s include the opening cysteine and the closing phenylalanine or tryptophan. The D gene is left open where the match is weak. Expanded clones are given a class, and other clones once, few, many or no size at all.

d_gene,j_gene,v_gene,abundance,CDR3nt,CDR3aa
.,TRBJ2-3,TRBV7-2,few,TGTGCCAGCAGCCGACGCGGGATTGGCGGAGATACGCAGTATTTT,CASSRRGIGGDTQYF
.,TRBJ2-7,TRBV7-2,many,TGTGCCAGCAGCTTAGGGCCCCTGGAGGGAAGGGACGAGCAGTACTTC,CASSLGPLEGRDEQYF
.,TRBJ1-1,TRBV27,.,TGTGCCAGCAGGGGGGCGAATCAACCCCTAGGAGCTTTCTTT,CASRGANQPLGAFF
.,TRBJ2-7,TRBV10-3,.,TGTGCCACCGGGACACGGGGCTACGAGCAGTACTTC,CATGTRGYEQYF
TRBD2,TRBJ2-1,TRBV28,.,TGTGCCAGCAGGAGCAGCGGGGGCCGAAATGAGCAGTTCTTC,CASRSSGGRNEQFF
TRBD1,TRBJ1-1,TRBV28,many,TGTGCCAGCAGATCCCCCACTGGACAGGGGAAGGCTTTCTTT,CASRSPTGQGKAFF
TRBD1,TRBJ2-3,TRBV18,few,TGTGCCAGCTCCGAACAGGGGGGCACAGATACGCAGTATTTT,CASSEQGGTDTQYF
TRBD1,TRBJ1-1,TRBV4-1,few,TGCGCCAGCAGCCAAGGCCCCGGGACAGCGAACACTGAAGCTTTCTTT,CASSQGPGTANTEAFF
.,TRBJ1-5,TRBV30,.,TGTGCCTGGAGTTTTCCTCCCTCGCGGGGGTGGAATCAGCCCCAGCATTTT,CAWSFPPSRGWNQPQHF
TRBD2,TRBJ2-3,TRBV5-4,.,TGTGCCAGGGACCTAGCGGGAGGAATCACAGATACGCAGTATTTT,CARDLAGGITDTQYF
.,TRBJ1-6,TRBV10-3,few,TGTGCCAGTTACAGTTTTGATTCACCCCTCCACTTT,CASYSFDSPLHF
.,TRBJ2-5,TRBV25-1,few,TGTGCCAGCAGTGAATATGGGGGCGCAGAGACCCAGTACTTC,CASSEYGGAETQYF
TRBD1,TRBJ1-1,TRBV19,.,TGTGCCAGTAGGGGGGACAGGGTCTTCTCTGAAGCTTTCTTT,CASRGDRVFSEAFF
TRBD1,TRBJ1-4,TRBV10-3,.,TGTGCCATCAGTGTGGACAGGGGGAATGAAAAACTGTTTTTT,CAISVDRGNEKLFF
TRBD1,TRBJ2-5,TRBV7-2,.,TGTGCCAGCAGCGTGGGACAGGGACAAGAGACCCAGTACTTC,CASSVGQGQETQYF